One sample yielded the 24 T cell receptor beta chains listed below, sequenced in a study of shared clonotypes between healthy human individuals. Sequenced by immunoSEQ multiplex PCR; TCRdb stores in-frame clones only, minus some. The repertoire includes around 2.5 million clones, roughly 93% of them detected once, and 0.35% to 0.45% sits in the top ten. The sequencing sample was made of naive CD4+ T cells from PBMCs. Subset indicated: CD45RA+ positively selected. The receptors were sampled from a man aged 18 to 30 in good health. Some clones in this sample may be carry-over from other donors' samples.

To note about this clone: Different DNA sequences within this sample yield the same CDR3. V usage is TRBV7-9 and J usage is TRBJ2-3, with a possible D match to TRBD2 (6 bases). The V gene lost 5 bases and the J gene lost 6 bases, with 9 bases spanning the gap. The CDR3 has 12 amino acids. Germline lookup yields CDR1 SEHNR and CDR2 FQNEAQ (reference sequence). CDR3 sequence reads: CASSPAGDTQYF. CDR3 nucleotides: TGTGCCAGCAGCCCGGCGGGGGATACGCAGTATTTT.

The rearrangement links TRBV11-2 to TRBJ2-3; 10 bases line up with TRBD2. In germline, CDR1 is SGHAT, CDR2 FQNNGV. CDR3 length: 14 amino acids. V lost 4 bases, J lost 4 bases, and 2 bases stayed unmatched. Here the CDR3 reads CASSYSGRPDTQYF. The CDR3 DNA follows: TGTGCCAGCAGCTATAGCGGGAGGCCAGATACGCAGTATTTT.

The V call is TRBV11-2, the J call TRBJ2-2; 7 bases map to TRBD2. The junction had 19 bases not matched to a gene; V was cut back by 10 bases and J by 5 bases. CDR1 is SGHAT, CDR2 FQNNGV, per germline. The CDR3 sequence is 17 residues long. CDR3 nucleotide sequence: TGTGCCACCCGGCCCTGGGCGGGAGATTTGTGGACCGGGGAGCTGTTTTTT. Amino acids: CATRPWAGDLWTGELFF.

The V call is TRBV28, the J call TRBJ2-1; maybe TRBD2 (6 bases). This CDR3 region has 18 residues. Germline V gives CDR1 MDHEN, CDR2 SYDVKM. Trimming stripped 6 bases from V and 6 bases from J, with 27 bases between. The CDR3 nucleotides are TGTGCCAGCAGGCCTGGGACTTGGATAGGCGATAAAACCAATGAGCAGTTCTTC. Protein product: CASRPGTWIGDKTNEQFF.

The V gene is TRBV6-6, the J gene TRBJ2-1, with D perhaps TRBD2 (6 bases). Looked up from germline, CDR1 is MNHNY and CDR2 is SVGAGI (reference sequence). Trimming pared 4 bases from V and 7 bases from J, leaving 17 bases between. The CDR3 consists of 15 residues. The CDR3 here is CASSSPDYSGNEQFF. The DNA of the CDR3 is TGTGCCAGCAGTTCCCCGGACTACAGCGGGAATGAGCAGTTCTTC.

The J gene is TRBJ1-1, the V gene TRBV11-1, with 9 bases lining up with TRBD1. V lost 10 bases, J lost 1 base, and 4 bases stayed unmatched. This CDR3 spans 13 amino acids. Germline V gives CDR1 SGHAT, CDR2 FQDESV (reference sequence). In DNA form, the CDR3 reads TGTGCCACCCCGGGACAGGGGAACACTGAAGCTTTCTTT. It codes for CATPGQGNTEAFF.

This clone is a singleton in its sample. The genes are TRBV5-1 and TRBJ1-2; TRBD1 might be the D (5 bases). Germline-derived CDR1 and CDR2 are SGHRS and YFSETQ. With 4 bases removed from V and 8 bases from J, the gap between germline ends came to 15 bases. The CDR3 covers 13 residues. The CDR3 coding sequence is TGCGCCAGCAGCCGCGGGACTTACGGGGGCTACACCTTC. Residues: CASSRGTYGGYTF.

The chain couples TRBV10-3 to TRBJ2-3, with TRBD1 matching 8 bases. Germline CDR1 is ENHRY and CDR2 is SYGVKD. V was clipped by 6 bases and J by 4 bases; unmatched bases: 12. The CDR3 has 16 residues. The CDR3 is CAIRSPGSRGPDTQYF. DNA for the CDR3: TGTGCCATCAGAAGCCCCGGGAGCAGGGGGCCAGATACGCAGTATTTT.

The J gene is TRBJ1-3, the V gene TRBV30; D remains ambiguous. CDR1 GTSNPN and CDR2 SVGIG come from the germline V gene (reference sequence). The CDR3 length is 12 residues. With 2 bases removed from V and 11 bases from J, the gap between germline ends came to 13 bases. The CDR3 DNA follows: TGTGCCTGGAGTAAGGTTCGGACTGCCATATATTTT. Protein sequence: CAWSKVRTAIYF.

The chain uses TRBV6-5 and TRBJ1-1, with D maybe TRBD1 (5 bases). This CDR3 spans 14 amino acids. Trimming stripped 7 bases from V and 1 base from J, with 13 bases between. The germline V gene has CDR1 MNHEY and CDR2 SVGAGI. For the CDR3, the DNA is TGTGCCAGCAACCGGGGTGGGGGGAACACTGAAGCTTTCTTT. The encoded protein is CASNRGGGNTEAFF.

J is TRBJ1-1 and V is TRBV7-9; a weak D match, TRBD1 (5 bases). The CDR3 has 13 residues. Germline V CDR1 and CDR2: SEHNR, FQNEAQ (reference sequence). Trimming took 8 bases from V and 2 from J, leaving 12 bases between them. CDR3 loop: CASGPGGNTEAFF. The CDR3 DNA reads TGTGCCAGCGGACCTGGGGGAAACACTGAAGCTTTCTTT.

The CDR3 region has the DNA TGTGCCAGCAGCTCCGGGGGGGAACAAGCTTTCTTT. It encodes CASSSGGEQAFF. J is TRBJ1-1 and V is TRBV11-2; weak D call: TRBD1 (5 bases). The ends were cut back, 4 bases at V and 9 bases at J, with 12 bases in the middle. CDR3 length equals 12 residues. Per germline, CDR1 SGHAT and CDR2 FQNNGV.

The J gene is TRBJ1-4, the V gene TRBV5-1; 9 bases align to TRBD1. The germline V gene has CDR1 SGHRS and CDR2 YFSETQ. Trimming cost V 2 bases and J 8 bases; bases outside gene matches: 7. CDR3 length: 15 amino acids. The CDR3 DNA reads TGCGCCAGCAGCTTCGGGACAGGGAGGGACGAAAAACTGTTTTTT. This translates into CASSFGTGRDEKLFF.

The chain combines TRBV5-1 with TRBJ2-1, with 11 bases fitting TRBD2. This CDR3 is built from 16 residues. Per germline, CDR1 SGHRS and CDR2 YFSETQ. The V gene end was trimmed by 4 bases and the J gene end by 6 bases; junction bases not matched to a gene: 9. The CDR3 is CASSGAGTSGSNEQFF. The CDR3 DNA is TGCGCCAGCAGCGGGGCCGGGACTAGCGGCTCCAATGAGCAGTTCTTC.

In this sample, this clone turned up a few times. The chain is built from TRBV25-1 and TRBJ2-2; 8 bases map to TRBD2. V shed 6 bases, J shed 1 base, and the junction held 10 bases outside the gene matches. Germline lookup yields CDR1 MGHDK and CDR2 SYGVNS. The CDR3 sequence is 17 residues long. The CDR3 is CASSPISGTRNTGELFF. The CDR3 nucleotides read TGTGCCAGCAGCCCCATTAGCGGGACTCGGAACACCGGGGAGCTGTTTTTT.

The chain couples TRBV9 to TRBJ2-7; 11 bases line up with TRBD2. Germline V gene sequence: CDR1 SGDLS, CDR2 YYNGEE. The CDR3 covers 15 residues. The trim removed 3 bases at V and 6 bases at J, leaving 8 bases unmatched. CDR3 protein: CASSAQLAGDGEQYF. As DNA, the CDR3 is TGTGCCAGCAGCGCACAACTAGCGGGAGACGGCGAGCAGTACTTC.

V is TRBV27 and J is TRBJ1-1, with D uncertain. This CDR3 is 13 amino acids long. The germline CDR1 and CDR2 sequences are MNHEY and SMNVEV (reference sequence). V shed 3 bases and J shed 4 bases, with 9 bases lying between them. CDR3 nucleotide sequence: TGTGCCAGCAGTTTTGGTGAGGGCACTGAAGCTTTCTTT. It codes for CASSFGEGTEAFF.

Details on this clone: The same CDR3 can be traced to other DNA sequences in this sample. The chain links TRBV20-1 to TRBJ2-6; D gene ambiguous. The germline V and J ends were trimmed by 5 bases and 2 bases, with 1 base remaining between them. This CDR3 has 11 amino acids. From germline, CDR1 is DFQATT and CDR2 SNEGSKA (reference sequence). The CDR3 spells CSAPGANVLTF. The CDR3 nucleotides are TGCAGTGCTCCTGGGGCCAACGTCCTGACTTTC.

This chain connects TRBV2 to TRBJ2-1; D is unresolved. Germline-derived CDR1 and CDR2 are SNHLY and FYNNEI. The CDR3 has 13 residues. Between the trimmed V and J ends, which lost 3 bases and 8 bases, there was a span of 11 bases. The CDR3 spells CASSDLGIYEQFF. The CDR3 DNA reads TGTGCCAGCAGTGACCTGGGTATCTATGAGCAGTTCTTC.

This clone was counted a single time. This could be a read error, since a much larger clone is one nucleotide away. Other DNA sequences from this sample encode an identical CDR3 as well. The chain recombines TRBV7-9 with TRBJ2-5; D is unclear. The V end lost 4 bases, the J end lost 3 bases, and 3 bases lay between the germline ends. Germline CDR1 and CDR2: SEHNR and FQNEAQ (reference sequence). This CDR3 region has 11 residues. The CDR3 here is CASSSEETQYF. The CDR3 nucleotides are TGTGCCAGCAGCTCAGAAGAGACCCAGTACTTC.

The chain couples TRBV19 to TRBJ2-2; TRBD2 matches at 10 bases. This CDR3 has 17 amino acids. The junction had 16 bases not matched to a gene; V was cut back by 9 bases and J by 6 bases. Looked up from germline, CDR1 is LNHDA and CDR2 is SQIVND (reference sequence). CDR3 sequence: CASKGTLGLAKPGELFF. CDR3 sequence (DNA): TGTGCCAGCAAAGGGACCCTGGGACTAGCGAAACCCGGGGAGCTGTTTTTT.

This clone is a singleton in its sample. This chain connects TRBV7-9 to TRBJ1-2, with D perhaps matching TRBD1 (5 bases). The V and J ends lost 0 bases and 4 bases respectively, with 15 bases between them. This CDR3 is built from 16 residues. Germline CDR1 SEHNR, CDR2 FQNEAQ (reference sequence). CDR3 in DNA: TGTGCCAGCAGCTTAGCTACGGGACGGTTGTTCTATGGCTACACCTTC. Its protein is CASSLATGRLFYGYTF.

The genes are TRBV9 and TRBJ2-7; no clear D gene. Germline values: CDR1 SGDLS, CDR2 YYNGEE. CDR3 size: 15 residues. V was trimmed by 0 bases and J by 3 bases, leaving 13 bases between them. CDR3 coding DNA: TGTGCCAGCAGCGTAGGCAGCCAATACCACTACGAGCAGTACTTC. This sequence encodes CASSVGSQYHYEQYF. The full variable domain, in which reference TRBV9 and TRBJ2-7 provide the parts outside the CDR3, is DSGVTQTPKHLITATGQRVTLRCSPRSGDLSVYWYQQSLDQGLQFLIQYYNGEERAKGNILERFSAQQFPDLHSELNLSSLELGDSALYFCASSVGSQYHYEQYFGPGTRLTVT.

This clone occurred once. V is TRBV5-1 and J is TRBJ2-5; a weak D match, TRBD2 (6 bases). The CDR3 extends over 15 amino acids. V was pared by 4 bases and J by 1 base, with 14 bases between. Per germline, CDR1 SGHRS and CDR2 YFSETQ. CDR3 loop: CASSPFGDFQETQYF. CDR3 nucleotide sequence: TGCGCCAGCAGCCCATTCGGGGACTTCCAAGAGACCCAGTACTTC.